This record looks at one T cell receptor (beta chain) sequence and its context. Its cognate antigen is unknown. This sample includes further DNA sequences coding for the same CDR3. The data stem from a study of shared clonotypes between healthy human individuals. On the study more broadly: Per donor, CD8 memory used one plate, CD8 naive used two, CD4 memory used three and CD4 naive used three. Study-wide results and limits: Across a few donors, naive CD4 shared roughly 5.1%, naive CD8 over 3%, memory CD4 more than 2%, memory CD8 0.4%.

Donors were healthy HIV-negative adults without recently reported acute infections or vaccinations. TCRdb's copy holds only in-frame clones and misses some; the assay was immunoSEQ multiplex PCR. The table shows approximately 2.1 million clones, with approximately 95% occurring only once. CDR1 is SGHTA and CDR2 is FQGTGA in the germline V gene. Trimming removed 6 bases at V and 0 bases at J, with 8 bases between. The CDR3 has 13 amino acids. The sample taken for sequencing was naive CD4+ T cells from PBMCs. The subset is: CD45RA+ positively selected. The sequence was obtained from a man aged 18-30 years in good health. Some clones in this sample may be carry-over from other donors' samples. This sequence joins TRBV7-3 and TRBJ1-1; D remains unclear. The DNA of the CDR3 is TGTGCCAGCAGTCAACAGATGAACACTGAAGCTTTCTTT. It is translated as CASSQQMNTEAFF.